This TCR beta chain was identified during a study of blood T cell repertoires in COVID-19. Overall study: Nucleic acid was either cDNA or gDNA, and it came from T cells, B-cell-depleted T cells, or PBMCs.

The V gene lost 3 bases and the J gene lost 7 bases, with 12 bases spanning the gap. Germline V gene sequence: CDR1 LGHDT, CDR2 YNNKEL (reference sequence). The CDR3 extends over 14 amino acids. Source study methods: Reference gene primers were amplified, and this amplification served to estimate nucleated cell counts. Profiled with immunoSEQ multiplex PCR; TCRdb holds only in-frame clones, not every one. V, J and clone size are taken as reported in that table, and D and trimming were inferred from the DNA itself. The sample has some 200,000 clones, about 80% seen once. Cohort placement rested on clinical history that participants reported themselves. Donors in Cohort 3 who had recovered were those with two negative PCRs, healthcare professional clearance, or resolution of their symptoms.

Sequencing input: PBMCs or T cells enriched from blood (not recorded which). This clonotype originated in a man in his forties or fifties who had recovered from COVID-19. The chain has TRBV3-1 (or the pseudogene TRBV3-2) and TRBJ1-4, with D perhaps matching TRBD1 (5 bases). The CDR3 protein is CASSHSRGGEKLFF. The CDR3 nucleotides are TGTGCCAGCAGCCATAGTAGGGGTGGTGAAAAACTGTTTTTT.